The T cell receptor beta chain under discussion was sequenced for a study of cytomegalovirus exposure and HLA in healthy donors. Study summary: In an earlier analysis, 90 million to 130 million unique TCR beta sequences were found from 200 million or so T cells. Overall study findings and caveats: The authors excluded some V segments, including TRBV6-2 and TRBV6-3, as indistinguishable. Roughly uniform depth of sequencing across donors was assumed in presence/absence analyses.

The PCR used 60 Vbeta and 13 Jbeta primers. Clones were read by immunoSEQ multiplex PCR, and TCRdb kept only the in-frame ones, dropping some. This table holds tens of thousands of clones, about 74% found once. V shed 4 bases and J shed 1 base, with 10 bases lying between them. Germline values: CDR1 SGHTA, CDR2 FQGNSA. There are 15 residues in the CDR3. On this clone itself: What it binds is not known.

This chain links TRBV7-2 with TRBJ2-2, with D unclear. The sequenced sample consisted of PBMCs. The source is a man aged 25-40 years in good health and CMV-seronegative. CDR3 coding DNA: TGTGCCAGCAGCTCGATGACTGTGAACACCGGGGAGCTGTTTTTT. Amino acids: CASSSMTVNTGELFF.